A selection of T cell receptor beta chains follows, all from one sample in a study of PD-L1 blockade in urothelial cancer. This table comes from immunoSEQ multiplex PCR, and its TCRdb copy is limited to in-frame clones, with some not included. Of around 70,000 clones listed, about 83% are singletons. Specimen: PBMCs, collected around atezolizumab (anti-PD-L1) treatment. These receptors all stem from a woman aged 70-85 years with urothelial cancer. CDR3s include the opening cysteine and the closing phenylalanine or tryptophan. D genes are given only for firm matches. For some rows the clone size is stated as once, few or many, or as a class when expanded; others skip it.

>TRBV19|-|TRBJ2-7|TRBD2
TGTGCCAGTAGTATCACTAGCGGGGAAGCCTACGAGCAGTACTTC
CASSITSGEAYEQYF
>TRBV4-2|-|TRBJ2-7|TRBD1
TGTGCCAGCAGCCTCAACAGGGGTTCCTACGAGCAGTACTTC
CASSLNRGSYEQYF
>TRBV9|-|TRBJ1-2|-
TGTGCCAGCAGCGTAGAGGTAGGGGGAGACTATGGCTACACCTTC
CASSVEVGGDYGYTF
>TRBV6-6|-|TRBJ2-7|-
TGTGCCAGCAGTTACTCGACCCGGGGCGGGGACTACGAGCAGTACTTC
CASSYSTRGGDYEQYF
>TRBV28|-|TRBJ1-2|TRBD1
TGTGCCAGCAGCTTAGGGGGACAGGGGCTAGACTATGGCTACACCTTC
CASSLGGQGLDYGYTF
>TRBV4-1|-|TRBJ2-5|TRBD2
TGCGCCAGCAGGAATATAGCGGGAGGGGTCGGGGAGACCCAGTACTTC
CASRNIAGGVGETQYF
>TRBV6-5|once|TRBJ2-5|-
TGTGCCAGCACCCGAGAAGAGACCCAGTACTTC
CASTREETQYF
>TRBV6-1|-|TRBJ2-3|-
TGTGCCAGCAGCGACTATAAAACAGATACGCAGTATTTT
CASSDYKTDTQYF
>TRBV19|-|TRBJ2-7|TRBD1
TGTGCCAGTAGCCCGACAGGGTCCTACGAGCAGTACTTC
CASSPTGSYEQYF
>TRBV4-2|-|TRBJ1-1|-
TGTGCCAGCAGCCAAGATTTCGCGGGTGGCGTTGGCACTGAAGCTTTCTTT
CASSQDFAGGVGTEAFF
>TRBV7-9|once|TRBJ2-3|-
TGTGCCAGCAGCTTAGGTGTGCTGGGCTTCACCACAGATACGCAGTATTTT
CASSLGVLGFTTDTQYF
>TRBV5-5|-|TRBJ1-2|-
TGTGCCAGCAGCAACGCCCCAGGGAACTATGGCTACACCTTC
CASSNAPGNYGYTF
>TRBV11-2|-|TRBJ2-1|TRBD2
TGTGCCAGCAGCCCGCGACTAGCGGGAGCAGGTAAGGATGAGCAGTTCTTC
CASSPRLAGAGKDEQFF
>TRBV28|-|TRBJ2-3|-
TGTGCCAGCAGCCGCGTTCAAATCACAGATACGCAGTATTTT
CASSRVQITDTQYF
>TRBV7-2|-|TRBJ2-2|TRBD2
TGTGCCAGCAGCTTAATGACTAGCAGAGGGACCGGGGAGCTGTTTTTT
CASSLMTSRGTGELFF
>TRBV2|-|TRBJ2-1|-
TGTGCCAGCAGTGAGTCAGGGGCCCTTTTTGAGCAGTTCTTC
CASSESGALFEQFF
>TRBV10-3|few|TRBJ2-3|TRBD1
TGTGCCATCAGTGCGGGGACAGGGCCAGATACGCAGTATTTT
CAISAGTGPDTQYF
>TRBV19|-|TRBJ2-7|-
TGTGCCAGTAGTATCATGCACAGCTACGAGCAGTACTTC
CASSIMHSYEQYF
>TRBV5-1|-|TRBJ2-5|TRBD1
TGCGCCAGCAGCAGTGGACAGGGCGTAGGGGAGACCCAGTACTTC
CASSSGQGVGETQYF
>TRBV2|once|TRBJ1-2|-
TGTGCCGGACGCCAAATGGGGCACGGCTACACCTTC
CAGRQMGHGYTF
>TRBV19|-|TRBJ1-5|-
TGTGCCAGTAGTATCTCTTTAGATCAGCCCCAGCATTTT
CASSISLDQPQHF
>TRBV25-1|-|TRBJ1-1|TRBD1
TGTGCCAGCAGTAGACAGGGTGACACTGAAGCTTTCTTT
CASSRQGDTEAFF
>TRBV7-2|-|TRBJ2-3|TRBD2
TGTGCCAGCAGCTTAGCGGGACTAGCGGGACTCGGCACAGATACGCAGTATTTT
CASSLAGLAGLGTDTQYF
>TRBV6-1|-|TRBJ1-4|-
TGTGCCAGCATGGGGGGTGGATACCCTAATGAAAAACTGTTTTTT
CASMGGGYPNEKLFF
>TRBV19|-|TRBJ2-4|-
TGTGCCAGTACCGCAACCTGGACTGCTAAAAACATTCAGTACTTC
CASTATWTAKNIQYF
>TRBV15|-|TRBJ2-7|-
TGTGCCACCAGCAGAGGGGGCCACGGAGCCTACGAGCAGTACTTC
CATSRGGHGAYEQYF
>TRBV9|-|TRBJ2-3|TRBD2
TGTGCCAGCAGCGTGACTGGCGGGAGGGCCGTGGATACGCAGTATTTT
CASSVTGGRAVDTQYF
>TRBV7-9|once|TRBJ2-2|TRBD2
TGTGCCAGCAGGCCCGGGACTAGGGGGTCCGGGGAGCTGTTTTTT
CASRPGTRGSGELFF
>TRBV5-4|-|TRBJ2-2|TRBD1
TGTGCCAGCAGCTTGGCCCCGACAGGGGGATCCGGGGAGCTGTTTTTT
CASSLAPTGGSGELFF
>TRBV7-9|-|TRBJ2-7|TRBD1
TGTGCCAGCAGCCCGCGAAGGACAGGGAAGGCCTACGAGCAGTACTTC
CASSPRRTGKAYEQYF
>TRBV18|few|TRBJ1-2|-
TGTGCCAGCTCACCAGGCGGAAACTATGGCTACACCTTC
CASSPGGNYGYTF
>TRBV7-2|-|TRBJ2-1|TRBD2
TGTGCCAGCAGCTTCGCGATAGCGGGGGTTCGTGAGCAGTTCTTC
CASSFAIAGVREQFF
>TRBV4-1|-|TRBJ2-1|TRBD2
TGCGCCAGCAGCCTTACTAGCGGGGCCTACAATGAGCAGTTCTTC
CASSLTSGAYNEQFF
>TRBV5-1|few|TRBJ1-2|TRBD1
TGCGCCAGCAGCTTGGAACAGGGGGCTAGTGGTGGCTACACCTTC
CASSLEQGASGGYTF
>TRBV5-4|-|TRBJ2-7|-
TGTGCCAGCAGCTTGGGACAGGGGGCCTCTAGCGGGAGTTCCTACGAGCAGTACTTC
CASSLGQGASSGSSYEQYF
>TRBV6-1|-|TRBJ1-1|-
TGTGCCAGCAGTGAACGCCGTGGCGGGACTGAAGCTTTCTTT
CASSERRGGTEAFF
>TRBV7-7|-|TRBJ2-1|TRBD2
TGTGCCAGCAGCTCATCCTTTGGGAGCGGGGTCCACAATGAGCAGTTCTTC
CASSSSFGSGVHNEQFF
>TRBV10-3|-|TRBJ2-3|-
TGTGCCATCTTGTCTAATATTGGCACAGATACGCAGTATTTT
CAILSNIGTDTQYF
>TRBV9|-|TRBJ2-5|TRBD1
TGTGCCAGCAGCGATCGACAGGGGCAAGAGACCCAGTACTTC
CASSDRQGQETQYF
>TRBV2|-|TRBJ1-2|-
TGTGCCAGCAGTGAATATTCAGGCGAAATCTATGGCTACACCTTC
CASSEYSGEIYGYTF
>TRBV6-1|-|TRBJ1-5|-
TGTGCCAGCAGTGACCTACAGGGCAATCAGCCCCAGCATTTT
CASSDLQGNQPQHF
>TRBV6-1|-|TRBJ1-2|-
TGTGCCAGCAGTGACCAGGGTTATGGCTACACCTTC
CASSDQGYGYTF
>TRBV6-1|-|TRBJ1-1|-
TGTGCCAGCACCGGGGGGGCGAACACTGAAGCTTTCTTT
CASTGGANTEAFF
>TRBV10-3|-|TRBJ2-5|TRBD2
TGTGCCATCAGCGCATCGACAGGGACTAGCGGGAGGAGAGAGACCCAGTACTTC
CAISASTGTSGRRETQYF
>TRBV19|-|TRBJ2-7|TRBD1
TGTGCCAGTAGTATCAGAGGACAGGGGGGCCACGAGCAGTACTTC
CASSIRGQGGHEQYF